A single sample is the source of the 6 T cell receptor beta chains below, sequenced in a study of lymphopenia after photon versus proton radiotherapy. Assay used: immunoSEQ multiplex PCR; TCRdb lists only in-frame clones, some missing. Among approximately 70,000 clones listed, about nine tenths were seen once. The starting material was peripheral blood, obtained from a patient treated with proton-based radiotherapy. The source is a man older than 75 with esophageal cancer.

This chain links TRBV7-2 with TRBJ2-2, with 9 positions matching TRBD2. The CDR3 has 16 residues. V gave up 2 bases and J gave up 4 bases; unmatched junction bases: 5. The germline CDR1 and CDR2 sequences are SGHTA and FQGNSA. The CDR3 DNA follows: TGTGCCAGCAGCTTAAACGGCGGGAGGGCCACCGGGGAGCTGTTTTTT. It translates to CASSLNGGRATGELFF.

This CDR3 reads CASSVGSSGADTQYF. The CDR3 nucleotides are TGTGCCAGCAGCGTAGGCTCCAGCGGGGCAGATACGCAGTATTTT. This chain connects TRBV9 to TRBJ2-3; 7 nucleotides agree with TRBD2. The CDR3 runs to 15 residues. V was pared by 0 bases and J by 4 bases, with 5 bases of the junction left unmatched. Germline V CDR1 and CDR2: SGDLS, YYNGEE.

V gene TRBV7-9 combines with J gene TRBJ2-3, with a possible D match to TRBD2 (6 bases). The germline V and J ends were trimmed by 3 bases and 0 bases, with 7 bases remaining between them. Germline-derived CDR1 and CDR2 are SEHNR and FQNEAQ (reference sequence). The CDR3 is 14 amino acids. CDR3 protein: CASSLGRSTDTQYF. The CDR3 DNA follows: TGTGCCAGCAGCTTGGGGAGGAGCACAGATACGCAGTATTTT. The variable domain in full, with the rest retrieved from reference TRBV7-9 and TRBJ2-3, is DTGVSQNPRHKITKRGQNVTFRCDPISEHNRLYWYRQTLGQGPEFLTYFQNEAQLEKSRLLSDRFSAERPKGSFSTLEIQRTEQGDSAMYLCASSLGRSTDTQYFGPGTRLTVL.

The chain combines TRBV11-1 with TRBJ2-7; tentatively, D is TRBD2 (6 bases). The germline V and J ends were trimmed by 5 bases and 3 bases, with 11 bases remaining between them. The germline V gene encodes CDR1 SGHAT and CDR2 FQDESV (reference sequence). The CDR3 covers 13 residues. CDR3 loop: CASSRDLGYEQYF. CDR3 coding DNA: TGTGCCAGCAGCAGGGACTTGGGCTACGAGCAGTACTTC.

The rearrangement uses TRBV19 and TRBJ2-5; TRBD2 is a possible D gene (6 bases). Looked up from germline, CDR1 is LNHDA and CDR2 is SQIVND (reference sequence). Trimming removed 4 bases from V and 4 bases from J, with 13 bases in between. The CDR3 extends over 14 amino acids. The CDR3 region has the DNA TGTGCCAGTAGTAAGCTTGGGGGAGGAGAGACCCAGTACTTC. Translated: CASSKLGGGETQYF. The complete variable domain, with remaining parts taken from reference TRBV19 and TRBJ2-5, reads DGGITQSPKYLFRKEGQNVTLSCEQNLNHDAMYWYRQDPGQGLRLIYYSQIVNDFQKGDIAEGYSVSREKKESFPLTVTSAQKNPTAFYLCASSKLGGGETQYFGPGTRLLVL.

This clone has more than one count but fewer than ten. The chain is built from TRBV5-1 and TRBJ2-7; D unclear. The V gene's germline CDR1 is SGHRS and CDR2 YFSETQ. The CDR3 contains 13 residues. The V gene lost 4 bases and the J gene lost 2 bases, with 10 bases spanning the gap. Written as DNA, the CDR3 is TGCGCCAGCAGCCCCCCGGACGCCTACGAGCAGTACTTC. Translated, it gives CASSPPDAYEQYF.